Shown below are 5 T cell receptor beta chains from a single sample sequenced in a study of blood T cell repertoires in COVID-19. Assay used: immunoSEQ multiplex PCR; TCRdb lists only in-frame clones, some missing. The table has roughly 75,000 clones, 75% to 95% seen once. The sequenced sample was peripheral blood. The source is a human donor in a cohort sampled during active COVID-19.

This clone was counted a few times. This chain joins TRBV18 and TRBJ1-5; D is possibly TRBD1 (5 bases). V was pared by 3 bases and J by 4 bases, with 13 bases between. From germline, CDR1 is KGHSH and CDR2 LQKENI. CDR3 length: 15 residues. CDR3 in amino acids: CASSPGAGINQPQHF. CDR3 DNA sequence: TGTGCCAGCTCACCTGGGGCAGGGATTAATCAGCCCCAGCATTTT.

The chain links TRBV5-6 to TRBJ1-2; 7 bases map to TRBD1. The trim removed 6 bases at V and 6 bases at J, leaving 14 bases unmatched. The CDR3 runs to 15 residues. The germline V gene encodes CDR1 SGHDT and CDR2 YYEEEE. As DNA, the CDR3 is TGTGCCAGCATCCCCGGGAGAGGGGGCGGGAATGGCTACACCTTC. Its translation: CASIPGRGGGNGYTF.

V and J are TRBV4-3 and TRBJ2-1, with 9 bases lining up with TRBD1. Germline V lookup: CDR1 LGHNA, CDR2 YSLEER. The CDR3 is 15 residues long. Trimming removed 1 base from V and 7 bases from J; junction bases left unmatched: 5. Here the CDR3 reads CASSQGTGARNEQFF. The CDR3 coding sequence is TGCGCCAGCAGCCAAGGGACAGGGGCTAGGAATGAGCAGTTCTTC.

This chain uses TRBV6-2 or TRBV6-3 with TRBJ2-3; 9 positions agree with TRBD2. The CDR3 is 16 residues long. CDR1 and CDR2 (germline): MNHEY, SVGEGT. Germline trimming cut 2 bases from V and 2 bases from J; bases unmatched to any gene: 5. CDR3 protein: CASSYDRGGATDTQYF. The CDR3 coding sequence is TGTGCCAGCAGTTACGATCGCGGGGGGGCCACAGATACGCAGTATTTT.

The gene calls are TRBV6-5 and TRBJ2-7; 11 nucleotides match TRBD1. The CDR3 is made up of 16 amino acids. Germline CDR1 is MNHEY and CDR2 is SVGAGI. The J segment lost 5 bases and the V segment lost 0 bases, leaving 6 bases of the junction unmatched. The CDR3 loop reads CASSYSGTGGVNEQYF. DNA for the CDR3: TGTGCCAGCAGTTACTCGGGGACAGGGGGTGTCAACGAGCAGTACTTC.